The 25 T cell receptor beta chains below were found in one sample sequenced in a study of tumor and adjacent non-tumor tissue in lung cancer. The library came from three nested PCR rounds adapted from ARM-PCR protocols. TCRdb re-called the multiplex PCR reads with MiXCR, one entry per CDR3 protein. The sample consists of more than 35,000 distinct CDR3 sequences, roughly 60% of them appearing once. No cell sorting was done before RNA was extracted from the tissue. More than 3 cm separated this lung sample from the edge of the tumor. The sample consisted of distant non-tumor lung tissue. The receptors originated from a woman aged 40 to 55 with non-small cell lung cancer.

In regard to this clonotype: At one of its ends the junction is not consistent with the germline gene, which may arise from a read error. V usage is TRBV7-8 and J usage is TRBJ2-1; D remains unclear. The germline gives CDR1 SGHVS, CDR2 FQNEAQ. CDR3 length: 15 amino acids. CDR3 in DNA: TGTGCCAACAGCATGGGAATGAACTCCTACAATGAGCAGTTCTTC. This sequence encodes CANSMGMNSYNEQFF.

There are a few counts of this clonotype. This chain connects TRBV24-1 to TRBJ1-5; 10 bases line up with TRBD1. The CDR3 has 16 amino acids. Germline values: CDR1 KGHDR, CDR2 SFDVKD. The trim removed 1 base at V and 4 bases at J, leaving 3 bases unmatched. This chain's CDR3 is CATSDFGTGDNQPQHF. CDR3 nucleotide sequence: TGTGCCACCAGTGATTTCGGGACAGGGGATAATCAGCCCCAGCATTTT.

The chain joins TRBV11-3 to TRBJ1-1; unclear D gene. Germline-derived CDR1 and CDR2 are SGHNT and YENEEA. The CDR3 totals 13 residues. In DNA, the CDR3 is TGTGCAAACACCCGGGCAGCTAACACTGAAGCTTTCTTT. Protein sequence: CANTRAANTEAFF. The full variable domain, in which reference TRBV11-3 and TRBJ1-1 provide the parts outside the CDR3, is EAGVVQSPRYKIIEKKQPVAFWCNPISGHNTLYWYLQNLGQGPELLIRYENEEAVDDSQLPKDRFSAERLKGVDSTLKIQPAELGDSAVYLCANTRAANTEAFFGQGTRLTVV.

Of note for this clonotype: Its ends do not fully match the called genes, so a read error is possible. DNA of the CDR3: TGTGCCAACAGTGAAGTGATCGGAGCTAACTATGGCTACACCTTC. Translation gives CANSEVIGANYGYTF. V and J are TRBV6-1 and TRBJ1-2; D remains ambiguous. The CDR3 covers 15 residues. The V gene's germline CDR1 is MNHNS and CDR2 SASEGT.

J is TRBJ2-5 and V is TRBV6-2 or TRBV6-3; unclear D gene. V lost 9 bases, J lost 5 bases, and 19 bases lay in between. CDR3 size: 14 residues. Germline V CDR1 and CDR2: MNHEY, SVGEGT. CDR3 in amino acids: CARAKGTDLETQYF. CDR3 DNA: TGTGCCAGAGCGAAGGGAACAGACCTGGAGACCCAGTACTTC.

Concerning this clonotype: At one end, the junction sequence differs from germline, possibly due to a read error. This chain connects TRBV12-3 or TRBV12-4 to TRBJ1-5; D ambiguous. CDR3 length equals 17 residues. Here the CDR3 DNA reads TGTGCCAGCAGTTCGCTCGGGAGAACCGGGAGCAATCAGTCCCAGCATTTT. This codes for CASSSLGRTGSNQSQHF.

This clonotype was recorded at least ten times. This chain links TRBV28 with TRBJ1-1, with D perhaps TRBD1 (5 bases). This CDR3 is 15 amino acids long. Trimming removed 6 bases at V and 5 bases at J, with 19 bases between. Germline V CDR1 and CDR2: MDHEN, SYDVKM. The CDR3 bases are TGTGCCAGCAGACTTATCCGGGACGATGGAACTGAAGCTTTCTTT. It encodes CASRLIRDDGTEAFF.

Comments on this clonotype: Here the CDR3 omits its conserved ending phenylalanine or tryptophan, so a read error is the likely source. V usage is TRBV29-1 and J usage is TRBJ2-5; TRBD2 is a possible D gene (5 bases). Germline CDR1 reads SQVTM; CDR2 reads ANQGSEA. The V end was cut by 8 bases, the J end by 2 bases, with 18 bases between. The CDR3 loop spans 14 amino acids. CDR3 sequence: CSCCPEEKQETQYS. The CDR3 DNA follows: TGCAGCTGCTGTCCGGAGGAGAAACAAGAGACCCAGTACTCC.

A remark on this clonotype: Its ends do not fully match the called genes, so a read error is possible. The CDR3 sequence is CASRNTVELFF. The CDR3 DNA reads TGCGCCAGCAGAAACACCGTGGAGCTGTTTTTT. The chain links TRBV5-1 to TRBJ2-2; D is uncertain. Germline lookup yields CDR1 SGHRS and CDR2 YFSETQ. This CDR3 comprises 11 residues.

On this clonotype: Germline and junction disagree at one end, which may indicate a read error. The chain employs TRBV29-1 and TRBJ2-7, with D perhaps matching TRBD1 (6 bases). Germline CDR1 is SQVTM and CDR2 is ANQGSEA. CDR3 length equals 12 residues. The CDR3 DNA follows: TGCAGCCCGATGGTACAGGACAGTACAGCGAGGTTC. Translating it yields CSPMVQDSTARF.

This clonotype was observed at least ten times. At one end, the junction sequence differs from germline, possibly due to a read error. V gene TRBV28 combines with J gene TRBJ1-3, with 9 bases that match TRBD1. Germline-derived CDR1 and CDR2 are MDHEN and SYDVKM. The CDR3 has 15 residues. CDR3 sequence reads: CASTSDPGQGSTIYF. CDR3 DNA: TGTGCCAGCACTAGTGATCCGGGACAGGGAAGCACCATATATTTT.

In the case of this clonotype: A much larger clone lies one base from this, so it may be a read error. This chain connects TRBV28 to TRBJ2-3; D gene uncertain. The CDR3 runs 12 residues. Deletions cut 11 bases from V and 5 bases from J, with 14 bases between. Germline V lookup: CDR1 MDHEN, CDR2 SYDVKM. The CDR3 protein is CAHSADIDTQYF. CDR3 in DNA: TGTGCCCATTCGGCAGACATAGATACGCAGTATTTT.

The V and J genes are TRBV2 and TRBJ2-7, with 7 bases fitting TRBD1. CDR3 size: 14 residues. V lost 5 bases to trimming and J lost 5 bases; unmatched junction nucleotides: 9. Looked up from germline, CDR1 is SNHLY and CDR2 is FYNNEI. CDR3 amino acids: CASSQYRGPHEQYF. The CDR3 DNA reads TGTGCCAGCAGTCAATACAGGGGCCCCCACGAGCAGTACTTC.

As for this clonotype: The CDR3 ends on some other residue instead of the conserved phenylalanine or tryptophan, so this is likely a read error. The chain couples TRBV11-2 to TRBJ2-5; weak D call: TRBD2 (6 bases). Germline values: CDR1 SGHAT, CDR2 FQNNGV. This CDR3 region has 15 residues. CDR3 in amino acids: CVSSLKPAEGETQYL. The CDR3 DNA reads TGTGTCAGCAGCCTAAAACCGGCGGAGGGGGAGACCCAGTACTTA.

This clonotype was counted many times. V is TRBV4-2 and J is TRBJ2-2; D is undetermined. There are 11 residues in the CDR3. Germline CDR1 is LGHNA and CDR2 is YNFKEQ. V was clipped by 4 bases and J by 8 bases, with 5 bases between them. DNA of the CDR3: TGTGCCAGCAGCCGCCTAGGGGAGCTGTTTTTT. It specifies CASSRLGELFF.

As regards this clonotype: A much larger clonotype is one base distant, so this may be a read error. The gene calls are TRBV28 and TRBJ1-4; D is undetermined. Germline values: CDR1 MDHEN, CDR2 SYDVKM. The CDR3 spans 12 residues. The chain's CDR3 is CAGSSRAEKLFF. In DNA form, the CDR3 reads TGTGCCGGCAGCTCCCGAGCTGAAAAACTGTTTTTT.

There are many counts of this clonotype. This chain joins TRBV30 and TRBJ2-1; 7 bases are a match to TRBD2. The CDR3 spans 14 residues. Germline CDR1 reads GTSNPN; CDR2 reads SVGIG (reference sequence). V was pared by 4 bases and J by 4 bases, with 7 bases of the junction left unmatched. CDR3 DNA sequence: TGTGCCTGGAAGGGCGGGAGTGGGTACAATGAGCAGTTCTTC. It specifies CAWKGGSGYNEQFF.

CDR3 nucleotide sequence: TGTGCCAGCAGCTCCCGACAGGCGTGGGGCTTGGACACTGAAGCTTTCTTT. Protein sequence: CASSSRQAWGLDTEAFF. The V call is TRBV7-9, the J call TRBJ1-1; D is possibly TRBD1 (6 bases). V was cut by 4 bases and J by 3 bases, with 21 bases left in between. The CDR3 has 17 residues. Germline V gene sequence: CDR1 SEHNR, CDR2 FQNEAQ (reference sequence).

This clonotype was found many times. The chain links TRBV20-1 to TRBJ1-5, with D possibly matching TRBD1 (5 bases). CDR1 is DFQATT and CDR2 is SNEGSKA in the germline V gene (reference sequence). This CDR3 spans 13 amino acids. V was shortened by 6 bases and J by 0 bases, with 9 bases between the two germline ends. The CDR3 DNA reads TGCAGTGCCGAGACAGATAGCAATCAGCCCCAGCATTTT. The encoded protein is CSAETDSNQPQHF.

The chain employs TRBV11-1 and TRBJ1-5, with D perhaps TRBD2 (5 bases). The J call could be wrong; TRBJ2-3 is a better fit for the DNA end. Germline lookup yields CDR1 SGHAT and CDR2 FQDESV (reference sequence). This CDR3 has 12 amino acids. The CDR3 spells CASKNNGEPQYF. Written as DNA, the CDR3 is TGTGCCAGCAAAAACAACGGGGAGCCCCAGTATTTT.

The chain employs TRBV30 and TRBJ2-1; D is uncertain. Trimming removed 2 bases from V and 3 bases from J, with 11 bases in between. Per germline, CDR1 GTSNPN and CDR2 SVGIG (reference sequence). The CDR3 is made up of 14 amino acids. The CDR3 region has the DNA TGTGCCTGGAGTCTGCCAGCTGACTACAATGAGCAGTTCTTC. Encoded protein: CAWSLPADYNEQFF.

This clonotype was detected a few times. A much larger clonotype is one base distant, so this may be a read error. The chain couples TRBV5-6 to TRBJ2-5; D gene uncertain. The CDR3 extends over 16 amino acids. The germline V and J ends were trimmed by 0 bases and 0 bases, with 12 bases remaining between them. Per the germline V gene, CDR1 is SGHDT and CDR2 is YYEEEE. This CDR3 is CASSLVAQNNQETQYF. The CDR3 coding sequence is TGTGCCAGCAGCTTGGTAGCCCAGAACAACCAAGAGACCCAGTACTTC.

As concerns this clonotype: The junction and the germline gene differ at one end; a read error may be behind it. The chain joins TRBV11-2 to TRBJ2-7; the D gene is possibly TRBD2 (5 bases). The V gene's germline CDR1 is SGHAT and CDR2 FQNNGV. The length of the CDR3 is 15 residues. CDR3 bases: TGTGCCAGCAGCTTAGATCCCCGGAGGCCCTACGATCAGTACTTC. It yields the protein CASSLDPRRPYDQYF.

The chain carries TRBV29-1 and TRBJ2-3; perhaps TRBD2 as D (6 bases). The germline V gene has CDR1 SQVTM and CDR2 ANQGSEA. The CDR3 is made up of 14 amino acids. V was pared by 4 bases and J by 15 bases, with 26 bases between. In nucleotides, the CDR3 is TGCAGCGTTGTCCCAGCGGGCCGCACAGATACGCGATATTTT. This encodes CSVVPAGRTDTRYF.

Notes on this clonotype: The junction departs from germline at one end; a sequencing error may be responsible. The chain links TRBV19 to TRBJ2-3, with unresolved D. In germline, CDR1 is LNHDA, CDR2 SQIVND (reference sequence). There are 16 residues in the CDR3. The DNA of the CDR3 is TGTACCAGCAGACCTGGGTCCCCAACTAGCACAGATACGCAGTATTTT. As protein: CTSRPGSPTSTDTQYF.